This T cell receptor (beta chain) was obtained from a study of cytomegalovirus exposure and HLA in healthy donors. Study-level information: Approximately 170 million T cells yielded under 130 million unique TCR beta sequences in earlier analysis.

The PCR used 60 Vbeta and 13 Jbeta primers. Clones were sequenced by immunoSEQ multiplex PCR, and TCRdb holds only the in-frame ones, with some missing. Found here are approximately 170,000 clones, approximately 80% of them singletons; the top ten hold roughly 0.69%. The CDR3 length is 16 residues. The junction had 10 bases not matched to a gene; V was cut back by 2 bases and J by 9 bases. Germline values: CDR1 LNHDA, CDR2 SQIVND (reference sequence). The chain uses TRBV19 and TRBJ2-1, with TRBD2 matching over 10 bases. Sequencing was done on a sample of PBMCs. The origin of this receptor is a woman aged 18 to 35 in good health and CMV-seronegative. CDR3 loop: CASSIPIAGGLREQFF. The CDR3 DNA reads TGTGCCAGTAGTATACCCATAGCGGGAGGATTGCGTGAGCAGTTCTTC.